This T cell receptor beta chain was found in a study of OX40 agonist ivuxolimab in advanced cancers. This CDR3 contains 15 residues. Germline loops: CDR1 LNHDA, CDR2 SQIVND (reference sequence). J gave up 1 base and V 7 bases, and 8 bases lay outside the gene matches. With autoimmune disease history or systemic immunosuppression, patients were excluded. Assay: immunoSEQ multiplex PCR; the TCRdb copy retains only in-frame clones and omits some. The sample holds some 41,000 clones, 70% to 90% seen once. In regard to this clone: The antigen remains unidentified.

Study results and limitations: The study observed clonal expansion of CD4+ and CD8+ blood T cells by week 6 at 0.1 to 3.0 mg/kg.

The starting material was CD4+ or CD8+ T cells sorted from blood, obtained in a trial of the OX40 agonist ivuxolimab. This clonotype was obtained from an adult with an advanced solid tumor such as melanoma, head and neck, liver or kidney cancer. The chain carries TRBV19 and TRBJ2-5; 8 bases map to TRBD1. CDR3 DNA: TGTGCCAGTACCCAATATGGACAGGGCCAAGAGACCCAGTACTTC. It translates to CASTQYGQGQETQYF.